This T cell receptor (beta chain) comes out of a study of regulatory T cells in long-lasting Graves disease. Researchers made TCR beta libraries by using iRepertoire HTBI primers and running Arm-PCR on CDR3 regions. One entry per CDR3 protein, called by TCRdb with MiXCR from the multiplex PCR reads. In the table there are some 250,000 distinct CDR3 sequences, around 20% of which are singletons. CDR3 length equals 12 residues. The V and J ends lost 5 bases and 8 bases respectively, with 15 bases between them. CDR1 and CDR2 (germline): DFQATT, SNEGSKA (reference sequence). The time point was: newly diagnosed GD, antithyroid drugs for less than 3 months. From RNA extracted from PBMCs, the TCR library was made. This clonotype was observed many times.

V usage is TRBV20-1 and J usage is TRBJ1-1; TRBD1 is a possible D gene (5 bases). This receptor was taken from a female donor with Graves disease. The material was peripheral blood mononuclear cells (PBMCs), obtained at new diagnosis, from a patient treated with antithyroid drugs. The CDR3 sequence: CSADRDGLEAFF. CDR3 DNA: TGCAGTGCTGATCGGGACGGGCTCGAAGCTTTCTTT.